Below are 30 T cell receptor beta chains sequenced from a single sample in a study of blood T cell repertoires in COVID-19. Sequenced by immunoSEQ multiplex PCR; TCRdb stores in-frame clones only, minus some. This repertoire shows under 250,000 clones, 86% found once; its top ten account for 1.5% to 2%. The material sequenced was peripheral blood. All receptors derive from a woman in her sixties or seventies who had recovered from COVID-19.

V usage is TRBV5-1 and J usage is TRBJ2-3, with D perhaps TRBD1 (5 bases). Germline loops: CDR1 SGHRS, CDR2 YFSETQ. Trimming shortened V by 6 bases and J by 3 bases, and 11 bases separated the two germline ends. The CDR3 runs 13 residues. In DNA, the CDR3 is TGCGCCAGCATCCGTACAGGTACAGATACGCAGTATTTT. It yields the protein CASIRTGTDTQYF.

The J gene is TRBJ1-3, the V gene TRBV9, with D maybe TRBD1 (5 bases). The germline V and J ends were trimmed by 3 bases and 6 bases, with 10 bases remaining between them. Germline assignment: CDR1 SGDLS and CDR2 YYNGEE. The CDR3 sequence is 13 residues long. CDR3 loop: CASSGGGENTIYF. The CDR3 nucleotides read TGTGCCAGCAGCGGTGGGGGGGAAAACACCATATATTTT.

The V call is TRBV14, the J call TRBJ1-2, with TRBD1 matching over 9 bases. With 3 bases clipped from V and 8 bases from J, the junction kept 7 bases outside the gene matches. The germline CDR1 and CDR2 sequences are SGHDN and FVKESK. The CDR3 spans 14 residues. The DNA of the CDR3 is TGTGCCAGCAGCCAGGACAGGGGTCCTTGGGGCTACACCTTC. It codes for CASSQDRGPWGYTF.

This clone was counted once. V is TRBV7-2 and J is TRBJ1-2; 8 bases fit TRBD1. The CDR3 is 16 amino acids. The V and J ends lost 0 bases and 8 bases, in that order; junction bases with no gene match: 11. In germline, CDR1 is SGHTA, CDR2 FQGNSA. CDR3 DNA sequence: TGTGCCAGCAGCTTAGCCCTTGGACAGGGCCAAGGAGGCTACACCTTC. It yields the protein CASSLALGQGQGGYTF.

V usage is TRBV3-1 (or the pseudogene TRBV3-2) and J usage is TRBJ2-1; weak D call: TRBD2 (6 bases). CDR1 and CDR2 (germline): LGHDT, YNNKEL (reference sequence). CDR3 length: 16 residues. V dropped 3 bases and J dropped 8 bases, with 20 bases sitting between them. CDR3 bases: TGTGCCAGCAGCCAGTGGGGCGGGGCCGACCGTCATGAGCAGTTCTTC. Its protein product is CASSQWGGADRHEQFF.

The chain is built from TRBV6-6 and TRBJ2-5, with TRBD2 matching 7 bases. V shed 2 bases, J shed 4 bases, and the junction held 7 bases outside the gene matches. CDR1 and CDR2 (germline): MNHNY, SVGAGI (reference sequence). This CDR3 spans 15 amino acids. CDR3 bases: TGTGCCAGCAGTTACGTTGGGGAGCGGGGAGAGACCCAGTACTTC. Its translation: CASSYVGERGETQYF.

The gene calls are TRBV18 and TRBJ2-7; 7 bases match TRBD1. The CDR3 is 16 amino acids. V was clipped by 2 bases and J by 5 bases; unmatched bases: 12. CDR1 and CDR2 (germline): KGHSH, LQKENI. For the CDR3, the DNA is TGTGCCAGCTCACCAGGTTCGGCAGGGGGTATTAACGAGCAGTACTTC. Protein: CASSPGSAGGINEQYF.

The CDR3 DNA sequence: TGTGCCTCCAACAGCCGCAATCAGCCCCAGCATTTT. Its translation is CASNSRNQPQHF. This rearrangement joins TRBV19 to TRBJ1-5; D gene unclear. V lost 11 bases and J lost 2, with 10 bases in between. Germline CDR1 and CDR2: LNHDA and SQIVND (reference sequence). This CDR3 spans 12 amino acids.

The rearrangement uses TRBV2 and TRBJ2-1, with 7 bases lining up with TRBD2. The CDR3 consists of 12 residues. Per the germline V gene, CDR1 is SNHLY and CDR2 is FYNNEI. V lost 3 bases and J lost 9; bases outside the gene matches: 2. CDR3 DNA: TGTGCCAGCAGTGAGACTAGCCCTGAGCAGTTCTTC. This sequence encodes CASSETSPEQFF.

This chain's CDR3 is CASSLLSGGTYEQYF. The CDR3 bases are TGTGCCAGCAGTTTGCTTTCGGGGGGTACCTACGAGCAGTACTTC. V gene TRBV5-6 combines with J gene TRBJ2-7, with 7 bases identical to TRBD2. This CDR3 has 15 amino acids. Germline trimming cut 5 bases from V and 2 bases from J; bases unmatched to any gene: 10. CDR1 is SGHDT and CDR2 is YYEEEE in the germline V gene. The full variable domain, in which reference TRBV5-6 and TRBJ2-7 provide the parts outside the CDR3, is DAGVTQSPTHLIKTRGQQVTLRCSPKSGHDTVSWYQQALGQGPQFIFQYYEEEERQRGNFPDRFSGHQFPNYSSELNVNALLLGDSALYLCASSLLSGGTYEQYFGPGTRLTVT.

The chain links TRBV3-1 (or the pseudogene TRBV3-2) to TRBJ2-2, with a tentative D call TRBD1 (6 bases). The CDR3 has 14 residues. Trimming took off 4 bases at V and 1 base at J, with 7 bases between the two ends. The V gene's germline CDR1 is LGHDT and CDR2 YNNKEL (reference sequence). CDR3 DNA: TGTGCCAGCAGCCTACAGGGGAACACCGGGGAGCTGTTTTTT. Translating it yields CASSLQGNTGELFF.

The chain joins TRBV5-6 to TRBJ1-3; maybe TRBD1 (5 bases). Trimming cost V 4 bases and J 0 bases, with 11 bases left between them. The CDR3 contains 15 residues. CDR1 SGHDT and CDR2 YYEEEE come from the germline V gene. The CDR3, as DNA: TGTGCCAGCAGCACCACAGGTGTCTCTGGAAACACCATATATTTT. Translation gives CASSTTGVSGNTIYF.

CDR3 region: CASSKPGLAGNEQFF. CDR3 DNA: TGTGCCAGCAGTAAGCCGGGACTAGCGGGGAATGAGCAGTTCTTC. J is TRBJ2-1 and V is TRBV6-5, with TRBD2 matching over 13 bases. The CDR3 length is 15 residues. The V segment lost 5 bases and the J segment 7 bases; nucleotides outside the gene matches: 5. Germline values: CDR1 MNHEY, CDR2 SVGAGI.

The chain joins TRBV28 to TRBJ2-7; D possibly corresponds to TRBD2 (6 bases). V lost 6 bases to trimming and J lost 2 bases, with 14 bases between them. Germline-derived CDR1 and CDR2 are MDHEN and SYDVKM. CDR3 length equals 14 residues. The CDR3 spells CASRSYGGTYEQYF. DNA of the CDR3: TGTGCCAGCAGGTCGTACGGGGGTACCTACGAGCAGTACTTC.

The V and J genes are TRBV29-1 and TRBJ2-7; TRBD2 matches at 7 bases. The germline V gene has CDR1 SQVTM and CDR2 ANQGSEA. The CDR3 totals 13 residues. J lost 7 bases, V lost 1 base, and 7 bases had no gene match. The DNA of the CDR3 is TGCAGCGTTGAAGGGGGCCGGGGGGTAGAGCAGTACTTC. Residues: CSVEGGRGVEQYF.

The genes are TRBV19 and TRBJ2-3; 11 nucleotides match TRBD2. The germline gives CDR1 LNHDA, CDR2 SQIVND (reference sequence). The CDR3 totals 16 residues. J lost 0 bases, V lost 8 bases, and 7 bases had no gene match. The CDR3 DNA reads TGTGCCAGTCGACTAGCGGGGTTTTCTAGCACAGATACGCAGTATTTT. Its translation: CASRLAGFSSTDTQYF.

The chain uses TRBV7-6 and TRBJ2-1; TRBD2 matches 9 bases. V lost 1 base to trimming and J lost 8 bases; unmatched junction nucleotides: 9. The CDR3 loop spans 16 amino acids. The V gene's germline CDR1 is SGHVS and CDR2 FNYEAQ. The CDR3 spells CASSLEAAGGSDEQFF. Written as DNA, the CDR3 is TGTGCCAGCAGCTTAGAGGCGGCGGGGGGGAGCGATGAGCAGTTCTTC.

This sequence joins TRBV20-1 and TRBJ1-2; D is unresolved. The CDR3 spans 11 residues. V lost 6 bases, J lost 7 bases, and 12 bases lay in between. From germline, CDR1 is DFQATT and CDR2 SNEGSKA (reference sequence). The CDR3 DNA follows: TGCAGTGCCGTGAGTAATGGTGGCTACACCTTC. This translates into CSAVSNGGYTF.

The chain uses TRBV5-8 and TRBJ2-2; the D gene is possibly TRBD2 (5 bases). The CDR3 covers 14 residues. V lost 1 base and J lost 4, with 8 bases in between. Germline CDR1 reads SGHTS; CDR2 reads YDEGEE. Written as DNA, the CDR3 is TGTGCCAGCAGCTTGCGGGAACTCACCGGGGAGCTGTTTTTT. Protein product: CASSLRELTGELFF.

In its sample, this clone was seen a few times. The CDR3: CASSPPGTMKETQYF. The CDR3 coding sequence is TGTGCCAGCTCACCTCCCGGGACAATGAAAGAGACCCAGTACTTC. The chain links TRBV18 to TRBJ2-5; possible D gene TRBD1, 6 bases. The CDR3 sequence is 15 residues long. Trimming stripped 3 bases from V and 3 bases from J, with 14 bases between. Germline CDR1 KGHSH, CDR2 LQKENI.

The chain links TRBV6-2 or TRBV6-3 to TRBJ2-7, with 10 positions matching TRBD1. The CDR3 covers 15 residues. With 4 bases clipped from V and 6 bases from J, the junction kept 9 bases outside the gene matches. Germline CDR1 and CDR2: MNHEY and SVGEGT. The CDR3 here is CASSWVGTGAGEQYF. The CDR3, as DNA: TGTGCCAGCAGTTGGGTTGGGACAGGGGCTGGCGAGCAGTACTTC.

V usage is TRBV7-8 and J usage is TRBJ2-3; D uncertain. CDR1 is SGHVS and CDR2 is FQNEAQ in the germline V gene. The length of the CDR3 is 17 residues. V lost 5 bases and J 3 bases, leaving 21 bases between the germline ends. The CDR3 sequence: CASSPSGPKGLTDTQYF. For the CDR3, the DNA is TGTGCCAGCAGCCCGAGTGGGCCCAAAGGATTGACAGATACGCAGTATTTT.

The rearrangement joins TRBV9 to TRBJ2-1, with 7 positions matching TRBD2. Germline loops: CDR1 SGDLS, CDR2 YYNGEE. The V and J ends lost 1 base and 4 bases, in that order; junction bases with no gene match: 2. The CDR3 is 14 residues long. This CDR3 reads CASSVSSGYNEQFF. CDR3 nucleotide sequence: TGTGCCAGCAGCGTATCTAGCGGTTACAATGAGCAGTTCTTC.

The chain joins TRBV5-1 to TRBJ2-2, with D tentatively TRBD1 (5 bases). Germline V lookup: CDR1 SGHRS, CDR2 YFSETQ. Trimming cost V 0 bases and J 5 bases, with 11 bases left between them. The CDR3 extends over 15 amino acids. The DNA of the CDR3 is TGCGCCAGCAGCTTGGATCTACAGGCAACCGGGGAGCTGTTTTTT. This encodes CASSLDLQATGELFF.

The gene calls are TRBV13 and TRBJ2-3; 8 bases are a match to TRBD2. The V gene's germline CDR1 is PRHDT and CDR2 FYEKMQ (reference sequence). The length of the CDR3 is 16 residues. Trimming took 3 bases from V and 1 from J; bases not matched to a gene: 6. The CDR3 coding sequence is TGTGCCAGCAGCTTGAAGCGGGGGTCGGGCACAGATACGCAGTATTTT. Translated, it gives CASSLKRGSGTDTQYF.

The chain recombines TRBV2 with TRBJ1-4; 7 nucleotides line up with TRBD1. The CDR3 runs 15 residues. V was pared by 7 bases and J by 5 bases, with 10 bases of the junction left unmatched. The germline CDR1 and CDR2 sequences are SNHLY and FYNNEI. The CDR3 DNA follows: TGTGCCAGCACCCTTCGGACAGGCCTAAATGAAAAACTGTTTTTT. Protein product: CASTLRTGLNEKLFF.

V and J are TRBV25-1 and TRBJ2-5; 8 bases line up with TRBD2. Unmatched junction bases numbered 11, after V lost 1 base and J lost 4 bases. The length of the CDR3 is 17 residues. CDR1 is MGHDK and CDR2 is SYGVNS in the germline V gene. The CDR3 protein is CASSELPSGRVGETQYF. As DNA, the CDR3 is TGTGCCAGCAGTGAATTGCCGAGCGGGAGAGTCGGAGAGACCCAGTACTTC.

J is TRBJ1-4 and V is TRBV6-2 or TRBV6-3; 9 bases match TRBD1. From germline, CDR1 is MNHEY and CDR2 SVGEGT. V was pared by 6 bases and J by 6 bases, with 14 bases of the junction left unmatched. The CDR3 has 17 residues. This CDR3 is CASSPSSGTGPYEKLFF. The DNA of the CDR3 is TGTGCCAGCAGCCCTTCATCCGGGACAGGGCCCTATGAAAAACTGTTTTTT.

This clone was found once. The V gene is TRBV4-3, the J gene TRBJ2-2; possibly TRBD2 for D (6 bases). With 2 bases removed from V and 3 bases from J, the gap between germline ends came to 19 bases. The CDR3 is 18 amino acids. Germline V CDR1 and CDR2: LGHNA, YSLEER. CDR3 loop: CASSQTPGLLFYTGELFF. In nucleotides, the CDR3 is TGCGCCAGCAGCCAAACCCCCGGACTACTATTTTACACCGGGGAGCTGTTTTTT.

V is TRBV10-3 and J is TRBJ1-2; the D gene is possibly TRBD1 (6 bases). From germline, CDR1 is ENHRY and CDR2 SYGVKD. CDR3 length: 13 amino acids. Trimming took off 8 bases at V and 0 bases at J, with 10 bases between the two ends. The CDR3 DNA reads as TGTGCCATCCAGGGGCTAGCTAACTATGGCTACACCTTC. This codes for CAIQGLANYGYTF.